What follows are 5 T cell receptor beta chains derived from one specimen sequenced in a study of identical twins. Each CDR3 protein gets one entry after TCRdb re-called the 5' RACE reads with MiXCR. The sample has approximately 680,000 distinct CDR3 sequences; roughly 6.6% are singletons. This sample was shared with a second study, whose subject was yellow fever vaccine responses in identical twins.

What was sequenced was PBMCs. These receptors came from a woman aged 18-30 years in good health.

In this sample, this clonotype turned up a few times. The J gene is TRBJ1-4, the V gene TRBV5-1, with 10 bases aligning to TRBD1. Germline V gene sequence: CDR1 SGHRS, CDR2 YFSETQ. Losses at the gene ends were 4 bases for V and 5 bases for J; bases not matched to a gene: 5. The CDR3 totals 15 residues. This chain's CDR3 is CASSGTGAGNEKLFF. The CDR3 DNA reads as TGCGCCAGCAGCGGGACAGGGGCCGGGAATGAAAAACTGTTTTTT.

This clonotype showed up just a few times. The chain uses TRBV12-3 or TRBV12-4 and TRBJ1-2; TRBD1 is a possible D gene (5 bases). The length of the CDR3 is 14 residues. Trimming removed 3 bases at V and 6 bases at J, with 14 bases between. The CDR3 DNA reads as TGTGCCAGCAGTTTCGACAGCTTCGGTAATGGCTACACCTTC. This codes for CASSFDSFGNGYTF.

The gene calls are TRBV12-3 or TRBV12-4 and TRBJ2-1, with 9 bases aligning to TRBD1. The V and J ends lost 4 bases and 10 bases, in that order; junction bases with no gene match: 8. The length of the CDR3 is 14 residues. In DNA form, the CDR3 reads TGTGCCAGCAGTTACTCGGACAGGGGAAGGGAGCAGTTCTTC. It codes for CASSYSDRGREQFF.

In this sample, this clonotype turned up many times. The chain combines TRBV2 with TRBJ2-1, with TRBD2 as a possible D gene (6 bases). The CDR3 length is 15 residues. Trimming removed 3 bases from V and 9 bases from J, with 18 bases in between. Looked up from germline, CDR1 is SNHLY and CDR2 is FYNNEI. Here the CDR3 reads CASSDHGGNGGEQFF. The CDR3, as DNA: TGTGCCAGCAGTGACCACGGAGGGAACGGAGGTGAGCAGTTCTTC. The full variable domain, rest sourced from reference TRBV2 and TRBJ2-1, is EPEVTQTPSHQVTQMGQEVILRCVPISNHLYFYWYRQILGQKVEFLVSFYNNEISEKSEIFDDQFSVERPDGSNFTLKIRSTKLEDSAMYFCASSDHGGNGGEQFFGPGTRLTVL.

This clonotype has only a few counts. CDR3 sequence: CASSQDLSRAGGTDTQYF. The CDR3 DNA sequence: TGTGCCAGCAGCCAAGATCTTTCGAGGGCAGGGGGCACAGATACGCAGTATTTT. The V call is TRBV4-2, the J call TRBJ2-3, with D possibly TRBD1 on 6 matching bases. Between the trimmed V and J ends, which lost 0 bases and 1 base, there was a span of 17 bases. CDR1 and CDR2 from the germline V gene are LGHNA and YNFKEQ. The CDR3 is 18 residues long.